Listed below are T cell receptor beta chains from one sample, sequenced in a study of T-cell memory formation after mild COVID-19. Each CDR3 protein is one row after TCRdb ran MiXCR on the 5' RACE reads. The sample yields a few hundred thousand distinct CDR3 sequences, less than 20% seen once. The sample consisted of PBMCs or a T cell subset sorted from them (not recorded which). All receptors come from a man aged 18 to 29 who had mild COVID-19 (a few samples of this study predate the infection). Cell type and time point are not known. CDR3s leave out the opening cysteine and the closing phenylalanine or tryptophan. For some rows the clone size is stated as once, few or many, or as a class when expanded; others skip it.

>TRBV12-3/TRBV12-4|TRBJ2-5|.
ASRPGATYQETQY
>TRBV11-1|TRBJ2-3|few
ASSRGTDFFTDTQY
>TRBV19|TRBJ2-5|.
ASSVEGIGLGLEETQY
>TRBV7-2|TRBJ2-1|many
ASSLGDRDFDEQF
>TRBV6-2/TRBV6-3|TRBJ2-1|few
ASSLTGGFYEQF
>TRBV7-2|TRBJ2-7|many
ASSLGGIRYEQY
>TRBV6-5|TRBJ1-1|few
ASTRWVGTEAF
>TRBV5-4|TRBJ2-4|.
ASSSGSRSDIQY
>TRBV5-1|TRBJ1-1|.
ASTVLPDTEAF
>TRBV28|TRBJ1-1|few
ASRLPQGQGNTEAF